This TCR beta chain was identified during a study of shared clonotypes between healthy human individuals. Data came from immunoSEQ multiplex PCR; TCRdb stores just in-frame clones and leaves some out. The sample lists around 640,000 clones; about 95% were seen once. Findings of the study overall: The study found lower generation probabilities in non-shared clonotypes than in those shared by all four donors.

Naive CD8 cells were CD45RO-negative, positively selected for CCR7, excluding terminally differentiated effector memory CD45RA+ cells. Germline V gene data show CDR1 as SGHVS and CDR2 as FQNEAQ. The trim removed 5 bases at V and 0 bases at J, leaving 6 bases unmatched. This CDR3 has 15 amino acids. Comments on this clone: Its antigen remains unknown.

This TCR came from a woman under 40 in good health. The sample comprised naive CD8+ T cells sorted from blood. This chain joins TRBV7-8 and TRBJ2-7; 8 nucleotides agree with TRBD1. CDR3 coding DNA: TGTGCCAGCAGCCGAGACAGGGGTGGCTCCTACGAGCAGTACTTC. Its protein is CASSRDRGGSYEQYF. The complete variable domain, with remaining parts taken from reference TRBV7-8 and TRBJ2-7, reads GAGVSQSPRYKVAKRGQDVALRCDPISGHVSLFWYQQALGQGPEFLTYFQNEAQLDKSGLPSDRFFAERPEGSVSTLKIQRTQQEDSAVYLCASSRDRGGSYEQYFGPGTRLTVT.